This entry is about one TCR beta chain. Antigen unknown. This sample was included in a study of cytomegalovirus exposure and HLA in healthy donors. Whole-study results and caveats: Cytomegalovirus-associated status was assigned to 164 TCR beta chains. Reportedly, HLA-A and HLA-B alleles of most subjects were accurately predicted from TCR beta.

Germline V lookup: CDR1 SSHAT, CDR2 FNYEAQ (reference sequence). The J segment lost 4 bases and the V segment lost 3 bases, leaving 5 bases of the junction unmatched. CDR3 length equals 16 residues. 60 Vbeta and 13 Jbeta primers were used in PCR. Data came from immunoSEQ multiplex PCR; TCRdb stores just in-frame clones and leaves some out. The sample has under 200,000 clones, about four fifths seen once. The clonotype comes from a young man in good health and CMV-seronegative. Sequencing was done on a sample of PBMCs. The chain links TRBV7-7 to TRBJ2-7, with 14 bases fitting TRBD2. The CDR3 region has the DNA TGTGCCAGCAGCTTCGGGACTAGCGGGAGTGGGTACGAGCAGTACTTC. Translated: CASSFGTSGSGYEQYF.